Each of the 17 T cell receptor beta chains below was sequenced from the same sample in a study of T cells in tuberculosis listed by TCRdb under 2018. Library prep was done by the immunoSEQ multiplex PCR assay. TCRdb provides this immuneACCESS table in a form limited to in-frame rearrangements. Some clones are lacking; in checked studies, under half of them reflect an unresolved V gene, and why the rest are absent is not known. Across this sample there are over 30,000 clones, with 95% to 97% seen only once. The top ten clones comprise 6% to 7% of the sample. The sequenced material came from PBMCs. Receptors were obtained from a donor aged 10-30 years with latent tuberculosis or without tuberculosis infection.

This chain uses TRBV2 with TRBJ2-1; 9 bases align to TRBD2. The CDR3 contains 16 residues. Germline-derived CDR1 and CDR2 are SNHLY and FYNNEI. V dropped 4 bases and J dropped 3; count of bases not matched to a gene: 7. Here the CDR3 reads CASSVASGTYYNEQFF. The DNA for the CDR3 is TGTGCCAGCAGTGTGGCTAGCGGGACCTACTACAATGAGCAGTTCTTC.

The chain employs TRBV6-6 and TRBJ2-5; D remains unclear. The CDR3 is 16 amino acids. V was cut by 0 bases and J by 2 bases, with 13 bases left in between. Germline V CDR1 and CDR2: MNHNY, SVGAGI (reference sequence). The CDR3 reads CASSYSRIALQETQYF. CDR3 nucleotides: TGTGCCAGCAGTTACTCGAGAATAGCTCTACAAGAGACCCAGTACTTC.

The gene calls are TRBV5-1 and TRBJ2-7; 9 nucleotides line up with TRBD1. Germline CDR1 is SGHRS and CDR2 is YFSETQ. This CDR3 has 15 amino acids. The junction had 5 bases not matched to a gene; V was cut back by 3 bases and J by 1 base. CDR3 nucleotide sequence: TGCGCCAGCAGCTCCCCCGGGACAGGGTCCTACGAGCAGTACTTC. This sequence encodes CASSSPGTGSYEQYF.

The J gene is TRBJ1-1, the V gene TRBV30, with a tentative D call TRBD1 (5 bases). The CDR3 length is 14 residues. In germline, CDR1 is GTSNPN, CDR2 SVGIG (reference sequence). Trimming removed 1 base from V and 4 bases from J, with 13 bases in between. The CDR3 loop is CAWSGGAYLTEAFF. The CDR3 DNA reads as TGTGCCTGGAGTGGGGGCGCCTACCTCACTGAAGCTTTCTTT.

J is TRBJ2-7 and V is TRBV5-1; D perhaps matches TRBD2 (7 bases). Per germline, CDR1 SGHRS and CDR2 YFSETQ. The CDR3 loop spans 17 amino acids. The V end was cut by 5 bases, the J end by 0 bases, with 21 bases between. For the CDR3, the DNA is TGCGCCAGCAGTTCTAGTACGGGGGGCCGCAGCTCCTACGAGCAGTACTTC. This sequence encodes CASSSSTGGRSSYEQYF.

The chain links TRBV11-2 to TRBJ2-3; 8 nucleotides line up with TRBD2. CDR3 length: 15 residues. Germline V gives CDR1 SGHAT, CDR2 FQNNGV. Losses at the gene ends were 1 base for V and 0 bases for J; bases not matched to a gene: 0. CDR3 residues: CASSLAGGSTDTQYF. Here the CDR3 DNA reads TGTGCCAGCAGCTTAGCGGGGGGGAGCACAGATACGCAGTATTTT.

This clone came up once. J is TRBJ1-2 and V is TRBV7-2, with D possibly matching TRBD1 (6 bases). Trimming took 4 bases from V and 4 from J, leaving 13 bases between them. CDR1 SGHTA and CDR2 FQGNSA come from the germline V gene. The CDR3 is 14 residues long. This CDR3 reads CASSSAWGLYGYTF. The CDR3 region has the DNA TGTGCCAGCAGCTCTGCCTGGGGGCTCTATGGCTACACCTTC.

This chain uses TRBV12-5 with TRBJ2-1, with D perhaps TRBD2 (5 bases). The CDR3 consists of 13 residues. V lost 7 bases and J lost 11, with 18 bases in between. Germline values: CDR1 LGHNT, CDR2 FRNRAP. The CDR3 bases are TGTGCTAGTGCCCGACCCCCTCCGGGGAAGCAGTTCTTC. Residues: CASARPPPGKQFF.

V usage is TRBV19 and J usage is TRBJ2-3, with TRBD2 matching 7 bases. The CDR3 covers 19 residues. Germline V CDR1 and CDR2: LNHDA, SQIVND (reference sequence). J was trimmed by 2 bases and V by 4 bases; bases with no gene match: 18. CDR3: CASSNGQRGFLTFTDTQYF. The CDR3 coding sequence is TGTGCCAGTAGTAACGGCCAGCGGGGCTTTCTTACCTTCACAGATACGCAGTATTTT. Variable domain in full (rest from reference TRBV19 and TRBJ2-3): DGGITQSPKYLFRKEGQNVTLSCEQNLNHDAMYWYRQDPGQGLRLIYYSQIVNDFQKGDIAEGYSVSREKKESFPLTVTSAQKNPTAFYLCASSNGQRGFLTFTDTQYFGPGTRLTVL.

The rearrangement joins TRBV5-1 to TRBJ2-3; 11 positions agree with TRBD1. Unmatched junction bases numbered 11, after V lost 0 bases and J lost 5 bases. CDR1 and CDR2 (germline): SGHRS, YFSETQ. The CDR3 is 18 amino acids. The CDR3 loop reads CASSLAGQGASGEDTQYF. CDR3 nucleotides: TGCGCCAGCAGCTTGGCCGGACAGGGGGCAAGTGGGGAAGATACGCAGTATTTT.

This chain joins TRBV4-1 and TRBJ2-3; tentatively, D is TRBD2 (7 bases). The CDR3 contains 16 residues. The V gene lost 4 bases and the J gene lost 0 bases, with 14 bases spanning the gap. Germline loops: CDR1 MGHRA, CDR2 YSYEKL. The CDR3 sequence: CASSLREGGSTDTQYF. Here the CDR3 DNA reads TGCGCCAGCAGCCTCCGAGAGGGGGGGAGCACAGATACGCAGTATTTT.

The chain recombines TRBV18 with TRBJ2-2, with a tentative D call TRBD1 (6 bases). The germline V and J ends were trimmed by 3 bases and 0 bases, with 11 bases remaining between them. Germline lookup yields CDR1 KGHSH and CDR2 LQKENI. The CDR3 has 16 amino acids. This chain's CDR3 is CASSPRQVANTGELFF. CDR3 DNA sequence: TGTGCCAGCTCACCTCGACAGGTCGCGAACACCGGGGAGCTGTTTTTT.

The V gene is TRBV7-9, the J gene TRBJ1-2; D not resolved. The germline V gene has CDR1 SEHNR and CDR2 FQNEAQ (reference sequence). CDR3 length: 15 amino acids. Trimming shortened V by 5 bases and J by 0 bases, and 13 bases separated the two germline ends. CDR3 in DNA: TGTGCCAGCAGCCCGGAGGTTTCAGCTAACTATGGCTACACCTTC. Amino acid sequence: CASSPEVSANYGYTF.

The V and J genes are TRBV5-1 and TRBJ2-1; 9 bases map to TRBD2. Germline loops: CDR1 SGHRS, CDR2 YFSETQ. This CDR3 spans 16 amino acids. The junction had 6 bases not matched to a gene; V was cut back by 0 bases and J by 5 bases. The CDR3, as DNA: TGCGCCAGCAGCTTGGTAGCGGGAGTTGCCCACAATGAGCAGTTCTTC. It translates to CASSLVAGVAHNEQFF.

The V and J genes are TRBV19 and TRBJ1-5; no definite D call. The germline gives CDR1 LNHDA, CDR2 SQIVND (reference sequence). The ends were cut back, 1 base at V and 0 bases at J, with 7 bases in the middle. The CDR3 runs 15 residues. The CDR3 DNA follows: TGTGCCAGTAGTATAGGCGGAAATAGCAATCAGCCCCAGCATTTT. Translation gives CASSIGGNSNQPQHF. The complete variable domain, with remaining parts taken from reference TRBV19 and TRBJ1-5, reads DGGITQSPKYLFRKEGQNVTLSCEQNLNHDAMYWYRQDPGQGLRLIYYSQIVNDFQKGDIAEGYSVSREKKESFPLTVTSAQKNPTAFYLCASSIGGNSNQPQHFGDGTRLSIL.

The chain carries TRBV5-6 and TRBJ1-3; unclear D gene. Trimming left V 0 bases short and J 0 bases short, with 4 bases between. Germline-derived CDR1 and CDR2 are SGHDT and YYEEEE. CDR3 size: 14 residues. CDR3 sequence (DNA): TGTGCCAGCAGCTTGGGTAACTCTGGAAACACCATATATTTT. This gives the protein CASSLGNSGNTIYF.

The V gene is TRBV7-2, the J gene TRBJ1-2; no clear D gene. Germline CDR1 SGHTA, CDR2 FQGNSA. The V and J ends lost 5 bases and 2 bases respectively, with 15 bases between them. This CDR3 spans 15 amino acids. CDR3 protein: CASSRWEASNYGYTF. DNA of the CDR3: TGTGCCAGCAGCCGGTGGGAGGCTTCAAACTATGGCTACACCTTC.